Detailed here is one T cell receptor (beta chain). The CDR3 loop spans 13 amino acids. CDR1 is SNHLY and CDR2 is FYNNEI in the germline V gene. Trimming left V 7 bases short and J 4 bases short, with 11 bases between. This entry comes from a study of T cell repertoires in breast cancer. An expanded emulsion RT-PCR with primers for all TCR V genes paired CD8+ T cell chains. During the second nested PCR, blocking oligonucleotides suppressed genes that were not paired. TCRdb re-derived calls from the emulsion pairing reads in MiXCR, one entry per CDR3 protein. The table lists about 40,000 distinct CDR3 sequences, 45% of them singletons.

Sequenced material: CD8+ T cells. This receptor was taken from a pool of human donors with breast cancer or a healthy control (not recorded which). This chain connects TRBV2 to TRBJ1-5, with D possibly TRBD1 on 5 matching bases. CDR3 region: CASMDTANQPQHF. CDR3 sequence (DNA): TGTGCCAGCATGGACACGGCAAATCAGCCCCAGCATTTT.